This T cell receptor beta chain was found in a study of T cell responses to AZD1222 COVID-19 vaccine. The protocol was immunoSEQ multiplex PCR, while the TCRdb copy is restricted to in-frame clones and leaves out a portion. Of approximately 160,000 clones listed, 75% to 95% were seen once; the top ten hold approximately 1.5%. V lost 0 bases to trimming and J lost 3 bases, with 3 bases between them. The CDR3 consists of 13 residues. Germline V lookup: CDR1 LGHNA, CDR2 YSLEER. Comment on this clone: This specimen includes other DNA sequences encoding the same CDR3.

The chain recombines TRBV4-3 with TRBJ1-5; D is unresolved. Sequenced material: peripheral blood, taken on day 0 of AZD1222 vaccination. The TCR was taken from an adult in good health. CDR3 region: CASSQDANQPQHF. In DNA form, the CDR3 reads TGCGCCAGCAGCCAAGATGCCAATCAGCCCCAGCATTTT.